These 2 T cell receptor beta chains share one sample of origin, sequenced in a study of blood T cell repertoires in COVID-19. Libraries were prepared by immunoSEQ multiplex PCR; TCRdb keeps only in-frame clonotypes and omits some of them. The sample contains around 300,000 clones, around nine tenths of which appear only once. The material sequenced was PBMCs or T cells enriched from blood (not recorded which). These receptors were collected from a woman aged 35 to 49 who had recovered from COVID-19.

V is TRBV19 and J is TRBJ2-3, with a tentative D call TRBD1 (6 bases). This CDR3 region has 13 residues. Germline V gene sequence: CDR1 LNHDA, CDR2 SQIVND (reference sequence). Trimming shortened V by 10 bases and J by 0 bases, and 11 bases separated the two germline ends. Here the CDR3 DNA reads TGTGCCACCGCTGACAGGAGCACAGATACGCAGTATTTT. The encoded protein is CATADRSTDTQYF.

Worth noting for this clone: This sample includes further DNA sequences coding for the same CDR3. V usage is TRBV5-1 and J usage is TRBJ1-2; the match to TRBD1 covers 10 bases. The V gene end was trimmed by 4 bases and the J gene end by 4 bases; junction bases not matched to a gene: 4. The length of the CDR3 is 14 residues. The V gene's germline CDR1 is SGHRS and CDR2 YFSETQ. The CDR3 loop is CASSTGQGGYGYTF. The CDR3 nucleotides read TGCGCCAGCAGCACTGGACAGGGGGGCTATGGCTACACCTTC.